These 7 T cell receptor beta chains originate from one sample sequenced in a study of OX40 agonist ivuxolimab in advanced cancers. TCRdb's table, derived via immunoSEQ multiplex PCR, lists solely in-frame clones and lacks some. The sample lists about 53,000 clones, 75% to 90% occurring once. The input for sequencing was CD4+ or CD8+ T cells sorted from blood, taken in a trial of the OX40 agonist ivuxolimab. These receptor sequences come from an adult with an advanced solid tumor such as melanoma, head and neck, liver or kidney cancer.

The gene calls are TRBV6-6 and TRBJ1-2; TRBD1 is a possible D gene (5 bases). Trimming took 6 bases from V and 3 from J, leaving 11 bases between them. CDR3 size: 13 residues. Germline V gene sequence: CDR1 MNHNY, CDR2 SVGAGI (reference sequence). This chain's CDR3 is CASRPGQDYGYTF. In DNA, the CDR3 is TGTGCCAGCAGGCCTGGACAAGACTATGGCTACACCTTC.

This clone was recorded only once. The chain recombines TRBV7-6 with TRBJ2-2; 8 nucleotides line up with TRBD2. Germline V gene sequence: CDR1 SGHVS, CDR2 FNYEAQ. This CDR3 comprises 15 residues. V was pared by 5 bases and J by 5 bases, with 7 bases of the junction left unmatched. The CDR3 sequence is CASSPITSGTGELFF. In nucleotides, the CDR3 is TGTGCCAGCAGCCCTATAACTAGCGGTACCGGGGAGCTGTTTTTT.

In DNA form, the CDR3 reads TGTGCCAGCAGGTCATCTGGAAACACCATATATTTT. Its translation is CASRSSGNTIYF. This chain links TRBV25-1 with TRBJ1-3; D call uncertain. CDR1 MGHDK and CDR2 SYGVNS come from the germline V gene. V dropped 6 bases and J dropped 1 base, with 4 bases sitting between them. The CDR3 totals 12 residues.

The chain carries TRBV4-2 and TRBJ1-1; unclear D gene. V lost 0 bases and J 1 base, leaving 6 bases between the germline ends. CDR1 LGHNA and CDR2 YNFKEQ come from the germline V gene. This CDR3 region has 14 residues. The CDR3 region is CASSQDQENTEAFF. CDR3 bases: TGTGCCAGCAGCCAAGATCAGGAGAACACTGAAGCTTTCTTT.

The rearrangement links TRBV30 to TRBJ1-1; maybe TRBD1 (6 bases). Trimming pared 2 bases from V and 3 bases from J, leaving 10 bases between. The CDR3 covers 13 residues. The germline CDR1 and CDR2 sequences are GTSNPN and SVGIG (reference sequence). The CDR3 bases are TGTGCCTGGAGTAAAAACAGGGACACTGAAGCTTTCTTT. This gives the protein CAWSKNRDTEAFF.

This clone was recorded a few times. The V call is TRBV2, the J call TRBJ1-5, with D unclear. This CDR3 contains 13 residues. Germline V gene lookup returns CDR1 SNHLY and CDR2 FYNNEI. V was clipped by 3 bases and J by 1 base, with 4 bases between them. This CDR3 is CASSEESNQPQHF. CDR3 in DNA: TGTGCCAGCAGTGAGGAGAGCAATCAGCCCCAGCATTTT.

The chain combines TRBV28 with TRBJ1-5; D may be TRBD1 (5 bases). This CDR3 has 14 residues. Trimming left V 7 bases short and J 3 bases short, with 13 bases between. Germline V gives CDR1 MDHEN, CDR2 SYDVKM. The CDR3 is CASISGGNNQPQHF. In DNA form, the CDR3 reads TGTGCCAGCATCTCTGGGGGGAACAATCAGCCCCAGCATTTT. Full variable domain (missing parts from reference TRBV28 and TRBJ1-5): DVKVTQSSRYLVKRTGEKVFLECVQDMDHENMFWYRQDPGLGLRLIYFSYDVKMKEKGDIPEGYSVSREKKERFSLILESASTNQTSMYLCASISGGNNQPQHFGDGTRLSIL.